These 26 T cell receptor beta chains were sequenced from one sample in a study of tumor-infiltrating lymphocytes in primary liver carcinoma. DNA and RNA were both co-extracted from roughly 18-30 mg of bulk tissue that had not been sorted. From 400 to 550 ng total RNA, TCR beta cDNA was generated with a primer in the constant region. Slightly modified ARM-PCR served as the procedure for the TCR beta libraries. These libraries came from three rounds of nested multiplex PCR. TRBV1-TRBV30 forward primers paired with a C-beta reverse primer were used in the first two PCR rounds, which ran roughly 11 cycles each. TCRdb re-called the multiplex PCR reads with MiXCR, one entry per CDR3 protein. Of about 20,000 distinct CDR3 sequences in the sample, 75% to 85% are singletons; the top ten hold less than 40%. Source material: liver tumor tissue from sampling region 2. Subset given: tumor region T2, inferior pole. The source of these receptors is a woman aged 25 to 39 with primary liver carcinoma and hepatitis B virus infection.

This chain connects TRBV5-4 to TRBJ2-1; D not certain. CDR3 size: 13 residues. Deletions cut 4 bases from V and 6 bases from J, with 11 bases between. CDR1 SGHNT and CDR2 YYREEE come from the germline V gene (reference sequence). The CDR3: CASSLPVSNEQFF. CDR3 sequence (DNA): TGTGCCAGCAGCCTCCCTGTCTCCAATGAGCAGTTCTTC. The entire variable domain, with the rest obtained from reference TRBV5-4 and TRBJ2-1, is as follows: ETGVTQSPTHLIKTRGQQVTLRCSSQSGHNTVSWYQQALGQGPQFIFQYYREEENGRGNFPPRFSGLQFPNYSSELNVNALELDDSALYLCASSLPVSNEQFFGPGTRLTVL.

About this clonotype: It is likely a read error, because the conserved phenylalanine at the end of the CDR3 is missing. The chain employs TRBV29-1 and TRBJ2-6; TRBD2 is a possible D gene (5 bases). The CDR3 is 14 residues long. V was pared by 4 bases and J by 4 bases, with 11 bases between. Germline CDR1 reads SQVTM; CDR2 reads ANQGSEA. CDR3 bases: TGCAGCGTTGCCGGGGTGTCCGGGGCCAACGTCCTGACTTCC. It is translated as CSVAGVSGANVLTS.

This clonotype was observed a handful of times. The junction differs from germline at one of its ends, possibly a read error. The chain combines TRBV11-2 with TRBJ2-2, with 9 bases lining up with TRBD2. This CDR3 region has 16 residues. Germline CDR1 SGHAT, CDR2 FQNNGV. CDR3 in amino acids: CASSLVALAGTGELSF. CDR3 bases: TGTGCTAGCAGCTTAGTGGCGCTAGCGGGAACCGGGGAGCTGTCTTTT. Combining the CDR3 with reference TRBV11-2 and TRBJ2-2 gives the whole variable domain EAGVAQSPRYKIIEKRQSVAFWCNPISGHATLYWYQQILGQGPKLLIQFQNNGVVDDSQLPKDRFSAERLKGVDSTLKIQPAKLEDSAVYLCASSLVALAGTGELSFGEGSRLTVL.

This clonotype was seen at least ten times. The chain has TRBV28 and TRBJ2-7, with 8 bases matching TRBD1. This CDR3 region has 14 residues. V dropped 7 bases and J dropped 2; count of bases not matched to a gene: 7. Germline V gene sequence: CDR1 MDHEN, CDR2 SYDVKM. The DNA for the CDR3 is TGTGCCAGCAAGGGGGACAGGAGTCCCTACGAGCAGTACTTC. Translation: CASKGDRSPYEQYF.

As for this clonotype: One end of the junction fails to match germline, which may point to a read error. The chain uses TRBV11-1 and TRBJ2-7, with D tentatively TRBD2 (5 bases). This CDR3 contains 14 residues. Germline CDR1 reads SGHAT; CDR2 reads FQDESV (reference sequence). The CDR3 loop is CACSLATASYEHYF. CDR3 DNA: TGTGCATGCAGCTTAGCGACGGCCTCCTACGAGCACTACTTC.

Notes on this clonotype: An end of the junction differs from the germline gene, which may be a read error. V usage is TRBV12-3 or TRBV12-4 and J usage is TRBJ2-3; perhaps TRBD2 as D (5 bases). This CDR3 is built from 13 residues. The CDR3 here is CVSGYQYTDAQYF. In nucleotides, the CDR3 is TGTGTCAGCGGTTATCAGTACACAGATGCGCAGTATTTT.

This clonotype was found a few times. The junction does not match germline at one end; this may be a read error. The gene calls are TRBV11-3 and TRBJ2-1; 9 nucleotides match TRBD2. Germline CDR1 and CDR2: SGHNT and YENEEA. This CDR3 spans 15 amino acids. This CDR3 reads CTSSRLAGGGYKQFF. Here the CDR3 DNA reads TGTACCAGCAGCCGACTGGCGGGGGGGGGGTATAAGCAGTTCTTC.

Remarks on this clonotype: A read error may account for a junction end that differs from germline. J is TRBJ2-5 and V is TRBV10-3, with no clear D. Germline loops: CDR1 ENHRY, CDR2 SYGVKD. The CDR3 is 15 residues long. CDR3 sequence reads: CAIIESATRQGTQYF. CDR3 DNA sequence: TGTGCCATCATTGAGTCGGCTACCCGACAAGGGACCCAGTACTTC.

With regard to this clonotype: The junction differs from germline at one of its ends, possibly a read error. J is TRBJ2-7 and V is TRBV4-3, with D maybe TRBD1 (8 bases). The CDR3 spans 15 residues. In germline, CDR1 is LGHNA, CDR2 YSLEER. CDR3 bases: TGCGCCATCAGCCAAGATCCATGGACAGGGCGGGAGCAGTATTTC. Its translation: CAISQDPWTGREQYF.

Details on this clonotype: One end of the junction does not line up with germline, which may come from a read error. This chain uses TRBV6-5 with TRBJ2-5; the D call may be TRBD1 or TRBD2 (7 bases each). Germline CDR1 reads MNHEY; CDR2 reads SVGAGI. CDR3 size: 16 residues. The CDR3 spells CASRYLPWAGGDDKYF. DNA of the CDR3: TGTGCCAGCCGTTACTTACCCTGGGCAGGGGGGGATGACAAGTACTTC.

In regard to this clonotype: Compared with germline, one end of the junction differs, possibly owing to a read error. The chain uses TRBV5-6 and TRBJ2-7; 8 nucleotides line up with TRBD1. Germline V gene data show CDR1 as SGHDT and CDR2 as YYEEEE. CDR3 size: 13 residues. The CDR3 loop reads CGSNLRTGLSQYF. CDR3 sequence (DNA): TGTGGCAGCAACTTACGGACAGGGCTATCACAGTACTTC.

Of note for this clonotype: A read error is likely, as this CDR3 ends without the conserved phenylalanine or tryptophan. It is unclear where the CDR3 begins or ends on the DNA, so no DNA is shown, and the CDR3 is as TCRdb lists it. The chain couples TRBV11-2 to TRBJ2-5; the tabulated D call, TRBD1, remains unverified against the DNA. CDR1 and CDR2 from the germline V gene are SGHAT and FQNNGV. The CDR3 region is 13 residues in length, termini included. The CDR3 sequence is CASSPRQIETQCL.

As for this clonotype: The CDR3 end shows no conserved phenylalanine or tryptophan, and so a read error is likely. The chain recombines TRBV7-2 with TRBJ2-5; TRBD1 agrees at 10 bases. Germline V gene lookup returns CDR1 SGHTA and CDR2 FQGNSA. CDR3 size: 14 residues. The V and J ends lost 5 bases and 5 bases, in that order; junction bases with no gene match: 5. The CDR3 reads CASSRDRGGETQYC. In DNA, the CDR3 is TGTGCCAGCAGCCGGGACAGGGGAGGTGAGACCCAGTACTGC.

This clonotype was seen just once. One junction end does not reproduce the germline sequence, and a read error may be involved. The chain uses TRBV5-5 and TRBJ2-3; D gene uncertain. Germline CDR1 and CDR2: SGHKS and YYEKEE (reference sequence). The CDR3 is made up of 17 amino acids. The CDR3, as DNA: TGTTCCAGCAGCTTGAGTGTGGGTGGGCCTCTTTCAGATACGCAGTATTTT. It is translated as CSSSLSVGGPLSDTQYF.

Points on this clonotype: The CDR3 carries no conserved terminal phenylalanine or tryptophan, so it likely arises from a read error. It is unclear where the CDR3 begins or ends on the DNA, so no DNA is shown, and the CDR3 is as TCRdb lists it. The V gene is TRBV11-2, the J gene TRBJ2-1; the table calls TRBD2, which could not be checked here. With termini counted, the CDR3 has 14 amino acids. CDR1 and CDR2 (germline): SGHAT, FQNNGV. CDR3: CASSLLAGKGEQSL.

The rearrangement links TRBV29-1 to TRBJ2-1; tentatively, D is TRBD1 (6 bases). CDR1 and CDR2 (germline): SQVTM, ANQGSEA. V lost 7 bases and J lost 6, with 19 bases in between. There are 14 residues in the CDR3. CDR3 DNA: TGCAGCGACGCGACAGGAATAAGTTCCAATGAGCAGTTCTTC. Amino acid sequence: CSDATGISSNEQFF.

The V and J genes are TRBV6-1 and TRBJ1-2; unclear D gene. Germline assignment: CDR1 MNHNS and CDR2 SASEGT. The CDR3 contains 18 residues. The V and J ends lost 2 bases and 0 bases respectively, with 19 bases between them. Here the CDR3 DNA reads TGTGCCAGCAGTGAACGGTTACTAGTCCTTATATCTAACTATGGCTACACCTTC. Its translation is CASSERLLVLISNYGYTF.

Details on this clonotype: One junction end does not reproduce the germline sequence, and a read error may be involved. The genes are TRBV28 and TRBJ2-1; 7 positions match TRBD2. CDR1 is MDHEN and CDR2 is SYDVKM in the germline V gene. The CDR3 length is 17 residues. CDR3 sequence: CASTHYGGGLSYNEKLF. The DNA of the CDR3 is TGTGCCAGCACCCATTACGGGGGAGGGCTATCCTACAATGAGAAGTTATTC.

The gene calls are TRBV28 and TRBJ2-1; 10 positions match TRBD2. The CDR3 runs 15 residues. V trimming: 10 bases; J trimming: 10 bases; junction bases outside the gene matches: 16. CDR1 and CDR2 (germline): MDHEN, SYDVKM. CDR3 nucleotides: TGTGCCACCCTGAACTCAGCGGGAGGGCTTAACGAGCAGTTCTTC. Residues: CATLNSAGGLNEQFF.

Notes on this clonotype: Germline and junction disagree at one end, which may indicate a read error. Here the CDR3 DNA reads TGTGCCAGCAGCTTTCCGGCGGGGCTCGAGGAGTACTTC. It yields the protein CASSFPAGLEEYF. V is TRBV11-2 and J is TRBJ2-7; tentative D call: TRBD2 (6 bases). The CDR3 is made up of 13 amino acids. The V gene's germline CDR1 is SGHAT and CDR2 FQNNGV.

About this clonotype: The CDR3 end shows no conserved phenylalanine or tryptophan, and so a read error is likely. The limits of the CDR3 on the DNA are not certain, so only TCRdb's listed CDR3 is given. The V and J genes are TRBV12-3 or TRBV12-4 and TRBJ2-5; the D call TRBD2 from the table was never checked on the DNA. The CDR3 adds up to 15 amino acids, both ends counted. CDR3: CASSTYLGSEEAHCL.

A word on this clonotype: The junction shows a germline mismatch at one end, possibly a read error. This chain uses TRBV19 with TRBJ2-2; D not certain. The CDR3 totals 15 residues. Germline CDR1 reads LNHDA; CDR2 reads SQIVND (reference sequence). In nucleotides, the CDR3 is TGTGCCAGTAGAAGGCAAAGCTCGAACGCCGGGGAGCTGTTTTTT. It translates to CASRRQSSNAGELFF.

In the case of this clonotype: The junction shows a germline mismatch at one end, possibly a read error. This chain connects TRBV15 to TRBJ1-2; unclear D gene. CDR1 and CDR2 (germline): LNHNV, YYDKDF (reference sequence). CDR3 length: 14 amino acids. The CDR3 coding sequence is TGTGCCAGCAGCGGCCCCGGGATTAACTATGGTTACACCTTC. This codes for CASSGPGINYGYTF. Full variable domain (remainder filled in from reference TRBV15 and TRBJ1-2): DAMVIQNPRYQVTQFGKPVTLSCSQTLNHNVMYWYQQKSSQAPKLLFHYYDKDFNNEADTPDNFQSRRPNTSFCFLDIRSPGLGDTAMYLCASSGPGINYGYTFGSGTRLTVV.

On this clonotype: The junction shows a germline mismatch at one end, possibly a read error. V gene TRBV7-8 combines with J gene TRBJ1-2; tentative D call: TRBD1 (6 bases). This CDR3 has 14 amino acids. Germline lookup yields CDR1 SGHVS and CDR2 FQNEAQ. CDR3 in amino acids: CASSSGAGVYDYTF. DNA of the CDR3: TGTGCCAGCAGTTCCGGGGCAGGGGTTTATGACTACACCTTC.

Turning to this clonotype: This may be a read error: a much more frequent sequence differs by one nucleotide. CDR3 residues: CASSIEDVGDQEIQYF. DNA of the CDR3: TGTGCCAGTAGTATAGAGGATGTTGGCGATCAAGAGATCCAGTACTTC. J is TRBJ2-5 and V is TRBV19; the D is unclear. The CDR3 length is 16 residues. Germline CDR1 reads LNHDA; CDR2 reads SQIVND (reference sequence).

As to this clonotype: At one boundary the junction diverges from the germline segment, which might be a read error. This chain links TRBV11-3 with TRBJ2-1, with D tentatively TRBD1 or TRBD2 (5 bases each). The CDR3 contains 15 residues. Germline V lookup: CDR1 SGHNT, CDR2 YENEEA. The CDR3: CASGFGARSYNERFF. Here the CDR3 DNA reads TGTGCCAGCGGCTTCGGGGCCCGCTCCTACAATGAGCGCTTCTTC. Variable domain in full (rest from reference TRBV11-3 and TRBJ2-1): EAGVVQSPRYKIIEKKQPVAFWCNPISGHNTLYWYLQNLGQGPELLIRYENEEAVDDSQLPKDRFSAERLKGVDSTLKIQPAELGDSAVYLCASGFGARSYNERFFGPGTRLTVL.